Each of the 28 T cell receptor beta chains below was sequenced from the same sample in a study of CD4+ T cells in melanoma. Sequencing was performed with immunoSEQ multiplex PCR; in TCRdb, only in-frame clones are kept and a portion is missing. The table lists roughly 50,000 clones, roughly 87% of them singletons. The sample taken for sequencing was peripheral blood. The source is a human donor with melanoma.

This rearrangement joins TRBV30 to TRBJ2-3, with 8 bases identical to TRBD2. Germline assignment: CDR1 GTSNPN and CDR2 SVGIG (reference sequence). V lost 2 bases to trimming and J lost 3 bases; unmatched junction nucleotides: 10. This CDR3 is built from 16 residues. CDR3 residues: CAWSRLWGGGTDTQYF. For the CDR3, the DNA is TGTGCCTGGAGTCGCCTTTGGGGCGGGGGGACAGATACGCAGTATTTT. Full variable domain (remainder filled in from reference TRBV30 and TRBJ2-3): SQTIHQWPATLVQPVGSPLSLECTVEGTSNPNLYWYRQAAGRGLQLLFYSVGIGQISSEVPQNLSASRPQDRQFILSSKKLLLSDSGFYLCAWSRLWGGGTDTQYFGPGTRLTVL.

The genes are TRBV2 and TRBJ1-1; D call uncertain. Trimming pared 6 bases from V and 1 base from J, leaving 15 bases between. This CDR3 region has 15 residues. The V gene's germline CDR1 is SNHLY and CDR2 FYNNEI. The CDR3 spells CASRVDRVPNTEAFF. For the CDR3, the DNA is TGTGCCAGCAGGGTAGATCGTGTCCCGAACACTGAAGCTTTCTTT.

For the CDR3, the DNA is TGTGCCAGCTCACCCGACAGGGACAATGAGCAGTTCTTC. Residues: CASSPDRDNEQFF. The chain uses TRBV18 and TRBJ2-1; TRBD1 aligns across 7 bases. The junction had 1 base not matched to a gene; V was cut back by 3 bases and J by 5 bases. CDR3 length equals 13 residues. Germline lookup yields CDR1 KGHSH and CDR2 LQKENI.

Remarks on this clone: This CDR3 is also generated by other DNA sequences in the sample. The chain couples TRBV5-1 to TRBJ1-3, with D tentatively TRBD1 (5 bases). This CDR3 is built from 15 residues. V was shortened by 4 bases and J by 2 bases, with 13 bases between the two germline ends. Germline V gene lookup returns CDR1 SGHRS and CDR2 YFSETQ. DNA for the CDR3: TGCGCCAGCAGCCTCGGGGACGGAGCTGGAAACACCATATATTTT. Translation gives CASSLGDGAGNTIYF.

This clone appeared a single time. The V call is TRBV27, the J call TRBJ1-3, with no clear D. CDR1 is MNHEY, CDR2 SMNVEV, per germline (reference sequence). Trimming took 2 bases from V and 0 from J, leaving 11 bases between them. This CDR3 comprises 16 residues. CDR3 sequence (DNA): TGTGCCAGCAGTTTAGCCCCGGGGTACTCTGGAAACACCATATATTTT. Its translation is CASSLAPGYSGNTIYF.

This rearrangement joins TRBV9 to TRBJ2-3; 8 bases match TRBD2. The junction had 7 bases not matched to a gene; V was cut back by 0 bases and J by 7 bases. This CDR3 comprises 15 residues. Germline CDR1 reads SGDLS; CDR2 reads YYNGEE. Here the CDR3 DNA reads TGTGCCAGCAGCGTAGGTATTAGCGGGGAGTATACGCAGTATTTT. Translated, it gives CASSVGISGEYTQYF. Complete variable domain (other parts from reference TRBV9 and TRBJ2-3): DSGVTQTPKHLITATGQRVTLRCSPRSGDLSVYWYQQSLDQGLQFLIQYYNGEERAKGNILERFSAQQFPDLHSELNLSSLELGDSALYFCASSVGISGEYTQYFGPGTRLTVL.

The V and J genes are TRBV5-8 and TRBJ1-1; D is uncertain. Germline V lookup: CDR1 SGHTS, CDR2 YDEGEE. The CDR3 runs 11 residues. V was cut by 4 bases and J by 3 bases, with 4 bases left in between. As DNA, the CDR3 is TGTGCCAGCAGCGGGGACACTGAAGCTTTCTTT. Encoded protein: CASSGDTEAFF.

V and J are TRBV30 and TRBJ2-7; D is perhaps TRBD2 (6 bases). The CDR3 is 15 residues long. The germline gives CDR1 GTSNPN, CDR2 SVGIG (reference sequence). V was pared by 0 bases and J by 4 bases, with 16 bases between. The CDR3 region has the DNA TGTGCCTGGAGTGTTGGGGTTGGAGGGTGGTACGAGCAGTACTTC. Translating it yields CAWSVGVGGWYEQYF.

This chain connects TRBV2 to TRBJ1-4, with D possibly TRBD1 on 6 matching bases. There are 14 residues in the CDR3. Germline V gene sequence: CDR1 SNHLY, CDR2 FYNNEI. V lost 3 bases and J 1 base, leaving 6 bases between the germline ends. The CDR3 sequence: CASSEDRTNEKLFF. CDR3 sequence (DNA): TGTGCCAGCAGTGAGGACAGAACTAATGAAAAACTGTTTTTT.

The chain recombines TRBV7-2 with TRBJ2-5; a possible D gene is TRBD1 (8 bases). The CDR3 covers 15 residues. The germline CDR1 and CDR2 sequences are SGHTA and FQGNSA. Trimming shortened V by 6 bases and J by 2 bases, and 16 bases separated the two germline ends. The CDR3 region has the DNA TGTGCCAGCAGTTCACAGGGGGGGGCTCAAGAGACCCAGTACTTC. This encodes CASSSQGGAQETQYF. The full variable domain, its missing parts supplied by reference TRBV7-2 and TRBJ2-5, is GAGVSQSPSNKVTEKGKDVELRCDPISGHTALYWYRQSLGQGLEFLIYFQGNSAPDKSGLPSDRFSAERTGGSVSTLTIQRTQQEDSAVYLCASSSQGGAQETQYFGPGTRLLVL.

The J gene is TRBJ1-2, the V gene TRBV28; D call uncertain. Trimming removed 11 bases from V and 3 bases from J, with 13 bases in between. Germline CDR1 MDHEN, CDR2 SYDVKM. The CDR3 is 12 residues long. In DNA form, the CDR3 reads TGTGCCCACCAGGAGGCATACTATGGCTACACCTTC. Encoded protein: CAHQEAYYGYTF.

The chain combines TRBV7-3 with TRBJ2-1; D might be TRBD1 (5 bases). Per the germline V gene, CDR1 is SGHTA and CDR2 is FQGTGA. The CDR3 spans 14 residues. The germline V and J ends were trimmed by 2 bases and 3 bases, with 8 bases remaining between them. In DNA form, the CDR3 reads TGTGCCAGCAGCTTAGGAACAGGCTACAATGAGCAGTTCTTC. It codes for CASSLGTGYNEQFF.

The chain combines TRBV18 with TRBJ1-1; D is possibly TRBD1 (5 bases). Germline CDR1 is KGHSH and CDR2 is LQKENI. Trimming took off 6 bases at V and 0 bases at J, with 8 bases between the two ends. The CDR3 spans 13 residues. The CDR3: CASSRALNTEAFF. As DNA, the CDR3 is TGTGCCAGCTCCAGGGCCCTGAACACTGAAGCTTTCTTT.

The chain has TRBV5-5 and TRBJ1-4; D unclear. The CDR3 covers 14 residues. CDR1 and CDR2 from the germline V gene are SGHKS and YYEKEE (reference sequence). Trimming removed 0 bases at V and 8 bases at J, with 11 bases between. The DNA for the CDR3 is TGTGCCAGCAGCTTGGGTACCCTCGGAGAAAAACTGTTTTTT. Residues: CASSLGTLGEKLFF.

The chain carries TRBV2 and TRBJ1-2; a weak D match, TRBD1 (6 bases). CDR3 size: 13 residues. V was pared by 11 bases and J by 6 bases, with 19 bases between. The germline CDR1 and CDR2 sequences are SNHLY and FYNNEI. Here the CDR3 DNA reads TGTGCCGGAACAAGGACAGAAAGAGATGGCTACACCTTC. Its protein product is CAGTRTERDGYTF.

Only one count was recorded for this clone. The chain carries TRBV7-2 and TRBJ2-5, with 7 bases aligning to TRBD1. V shed 4 bases and J 12 bases; nucleotides not matched to a gene: 8. This CDR3 spans 12 amino acids. The germline CDR1 and CDR2 sequences are SGHTA and FQGNSA. The CDR3 is CASSSYRGQEYF. CDR3 nucleotide sequence: TGTGCCAGCAGCTCCTACAGGGGCCAAGAGTACTTC.

This clone was counted a few times. The chain uses TRBV19 and TRBJ1-1; TRBD1 matches at 9 bases. Looked up from germline, CDR1 is LNHDA and CDR2 is SQIVND (reference sequence). The CDR3 has 16 amino acids. Losses at the gene ends were 4 bases for V and 0 bases for J; bases not matched to a gene: 6. CDR3 region: CASSTDDRGVNTEAFF. The CDR3 nucleotides are TGTGCCAGTAGTACGGACGACAGGGGGGTGAACACTGAAGCTTTCTTT.

V usage is TRBV5-5 and J usage is TRBJ1-2; D might be TRBD1 (5 bases). Germline-derived CDR1 and CDR2 are SGHKS and YYEKEE (reference sequence). With 0 bases removed from V and 0 bases from J, the gap between germline ends came to 15 bases. This CDR3 contains 17 residues. The CDR3 loop reads CASSLAAGTVSNYGYTF. In DNA, the CDR3 is TGTGCCAGCAGCTTGGCGGCGGGGACGGTTTCTAACTATGGCTACACCTTC. Full variable domain (outside the CDR3, taken from reference TRBV5-5 and TRBJ1-2): DAGVTQSPTHLIKTRGQQVTLRCSPISGHKSVSWYQQVLGQGPQFIFQYYEKEERGRGNFPDRFSARQFPNYSSELNVNALLLGDSALYLCASSLAAGTVSNYGYTFGSGTRLTVV.

This chain connects TRBV6-5 to TRBJ1-2, with D unresolved. The CDR3 loop spans 14 amino acids. V was pared by 2 bases and J by 3 bases, with 10 bases between. Germline CDR1 is MNHEY and CDR2 is SVGAGI. CDR3 amino acids: CASSYAMRDYGYTF. CDR3 DNA: TGTGCCAGCAGTTACGCGATGAGAGACTATGGCTACACCTTC.

The chain has TRBV18 and TRBJ2-7; 8 nucleotides align to TRBD1. From germline, CDR1 is KGHSH and CDR2 LQKENI. V trimming: 3 bases; J trimming: 6 bases; junction bases outside the gene matches: 7. This CDR3 region has 14 residues. CDR3 residues: CASSPGTGSVEQYF. The CDR3 DNA follows: TGTGCCAGCTCACCCGGGACAGGTTCCGTCGAGCAGTACTTC.

This chain uses TRBV29-1 with TRBJ2-5; D is unclear. Per the germline V gene, CDR1 is SQVTM and CDR2 is ANQGSEA. The CDR3 covers 14 residues. Trimming took off 7 bases at V and 3 bases at J, with 18 bases between the two ends. The CDR3 sequence: CSASPGSGEETQYF. The CDR3, as DNA: TGCAGCGCCTCCCCCGGGTCTGGAGAAGAGACCCAGTACTTC.

The rearrangement links TRBV7-3 to TRBJ2-2, with 8 bases that match TRBD1. Per germline, CDR1 SGHTA and CDR2 FQGTGA. Trimming cost V 5 bases and J 7 bases; bases outside gene matches: 12. CDR3 length: 16 amino acids. CDR3 sequence: CASSRSTGEGGGELFF. The CDR3 DNA follows: TGTGCCAGCAGCAGGTCGACAGGGGAAGGGGGCGGGGAGCTGTTTTTT.

The chain links TRBV18 to TRBJ1-5, with a weak D call TRBD1 (5 bases). The germline CDR1 and CDR2 sequences are KGHSH and LQKENI. Trimming cost V 6 bases and J 9 bases, with 27 bases left between them. CDR3 length equals 17 residues. CDR3 sequence reads: CASSQRGRGEVERPQHF. Written as DNA, the CDR3 is TGTGCCAGCTCCCAAAGGGGCCGGGGGGAAGTCGAAAGGCCCCAGCATTTT. The full variable domain, its missing parts supplied by reference TRBV18 and TRBJ1-5, is NAGVMQNPRHLVRRRGQEARLRCSPMKGHSHVYWYRQLPEEGLKFMVYLQKENIIDESGMPKERFSAEFPKEGPSILRIQQVVRGDSAAYFCASSQRGRGEVERPQHFGDGTRLSIL.

A few counts support this clone. The rearrangement joins TRBV5-1 to TRBJ2-7; TRBD1 aligns across 10 bases. Trimming removed 3 bases from V and 2 bases from J; junction bases left unmatched: 5. This CDR3 contains 15 residues. CDR1 is SGHRS, CDR2 YFSETQ, per germline. CDR3 sequence (DNA): TGCGCCAGCAGCTCCCCGGGACAGGGGACCTACGAGCAGTACTTC. Translation: CASSSPGQGTYEQYF.

This clone was counted a single time. The J gene is TRBJ1-1, the V gene TRBV18, with a tentative D call TRBD1 (5 bases). Trimming left V 5 bases short and J 1 base short, with 8 bases between. The CDR3 contains 13 residues. In germline, CDR1 is KGHSH, CDR2 LQKENI. CDR3 sequence: CASSWGGNTEAFF. CDR3 nucleotide sequence: TGTGCCAGCTCATGGGGGGGGAACACTGAAGCTTTCTTT.

This clone appeared a single time. The chain links TRBV5-6 to TRBJ1-1, with D possibly being TRBD1 (5 bases). Germline V CDR1 and CDR2: SGHDT, YYEEEE. There are 14 residues in the CDR3. Trimming stripped 2 bases from V and 7 bases from J, with 15 bases between. The CDR3 spells CASSFMRGGDEAFF. The CDR3 nucleotides are TGTGCCAGCAGCTTTATGAGGGGAGGAGATGAAGCTTTCTTT.

The chain recombines TRBV6-1 with TRBJ1-1; D not resolved. V dropped 2 bases and J dropped 0 bases, with 7 bases sitting between them. The CDR3 spans 14 residues. Germline CDR1 reads MNHNS; CDR2 reads SASEGT. The CDR3 here is CASSEPAMNTEAFF. The DNA for the CDR3 is TGTGCCAGCAGTGAACCAGCCATGAACACTGAAGCTTTCTTT.

Concerning this clone itself: The sample holds other DNA sequences that translate to the same CDR3. This chain connects TRBV6-5 to TRBJ1-1; no reliable D call. The CDR3 has 15 residues. The germline V gene encodes CDR1 MNHEY and CDR2 SVGAGI. Trimming took off 5 bases at V and 8 bases at J, with 21 bases between the two ends. CDR3 nucleotide sequence: TGTGCCAGCAGTCAATCCTGGCCCGCGGGCACCGAAGCTTTCTTT. This translates into CASSQSWPAGTEAFF.